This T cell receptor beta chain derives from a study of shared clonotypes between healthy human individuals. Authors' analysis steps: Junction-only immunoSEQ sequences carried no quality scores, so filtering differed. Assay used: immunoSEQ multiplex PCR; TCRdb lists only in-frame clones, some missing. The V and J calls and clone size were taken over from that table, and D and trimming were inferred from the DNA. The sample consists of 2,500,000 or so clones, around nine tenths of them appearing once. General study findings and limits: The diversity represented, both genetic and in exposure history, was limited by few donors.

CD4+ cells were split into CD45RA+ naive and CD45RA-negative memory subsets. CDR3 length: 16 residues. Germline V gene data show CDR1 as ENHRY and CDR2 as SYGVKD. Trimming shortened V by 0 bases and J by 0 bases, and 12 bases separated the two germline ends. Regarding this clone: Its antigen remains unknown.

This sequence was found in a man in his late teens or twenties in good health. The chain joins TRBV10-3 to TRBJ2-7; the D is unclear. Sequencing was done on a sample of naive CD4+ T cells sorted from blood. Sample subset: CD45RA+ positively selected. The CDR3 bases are TGTGCCATCAGTGAGTCGCCGATTATGAGCTCCTACGAGCAGTACTTC. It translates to CAISESPIMSSYEQYF.